This T cell receptor (beta chain) came from a study of response to subunit inactivated influenza vaccine. Study conclusions and caveats: There was a suggestion from the authors that each seasonal influenza vaccination recruits few new T cells.

MiXCR, applied by TCRdb to the RT-PCR reads, yields one record per CDR3 protein. Here the sample spans roughly 630,000 distinct CDR3 sequences, 14% being singletons. This clonotype showed up just a few times. Its target is not known. There are 18 residues in the CDR3. Between the trimmed V and J ends, which lost 1 base and 0 bases, there was a span of 18 bases. Germline CDR1 reads SGHAT; CDR2 reads FQNNGV. This chain uses TRBV11-2 with TRBJ1-1, with a tentative D call TRBD1 (5 bases). The origin of this receptor is a man in his fifties or sixties who received an inactivated influenza vaccine. The specimen comprised PBMCs from blood, sampled less than 15 days before vaccination. CDR3 bases: TGTGCCAGCAGCTTAGTTGCTACAGGTCGGTTCCTGAACACTGAAGCTTTCTTT. This gives the protein CASSLVATGRFLNTEAFF.